This T cell receptor (beta chain) is from a study of blood T cells in healthy people across ages. This clonotype was recorded only once. The second PCR ran roughly 6 to 12 cycles with a sample-barcoded 5' primer and J-beta primers. Carrying 12 random nucleotides, a template-switch adaptor labeled each individual cDNA molecule. In TCRdb, the 5' RACE reads were re-called with MiXCR into one record per CDR3 protein. The repertoire holds roughly 2 million distinct CDR3 sequences, with approximately 50% as singletons. The CDR3 consists of 15 residues. Germline CDR1 is MNHEY and CDR2 is SVGEGT. With 6 bases clipped from V and 3 bases from J, the junction kept 10 bases outside the gene matches.

The sequenced sample was blood. The V gene is TRBV6-2 or TRBV6-3, the J gene TRBJ2-5, with 7 bases identical to TRBD1. The receptor was derived from a woman between 40 and 55 years old in good health. The CDR3, as DNA: TGTGCCAGCAGCCACCGACAGGGCTTGGAAGAGACCCAGTACTTC. This sequence encodes CASSHRQGLEETQYF.